A selection of T cell receptor beta chains follows, all from one sample in a study of blood T cell repertoires in COVID-19. TCRdb's table, derived via immunoSEQ multiplex PCR, lists solely in-frame clones and lacks some. The sample has hundreds of thousands of clones, 80% to 90% seen once; the top ten hold 0.95% to 1.3%. Sequences were obtained from PBMCs or T cells enriched from blood (not recorded which). The receptor set was obtained from a young man who had recovered from COVID-19. Both conserved end residues are part of each CDR3.

J gene	V gene	CDR3 protein
TRBJ2-3	TRBV19	CASSIALAGPDTQYF
TRBJ1-5	TRBV28	CASSSSPNSNQPQHF
TRBJ1-3	TRBV28	CASSSIGASGNTIYF
TRBJ1-1	TRBV18	CASSDGRGGGTEAFF
TRBJ1-4	TRBV7-6	CASSPRSGQKEKLFF
TRBJ1-5	TRBV12-3/TRBV12-4	CASSSGQPQHF
TRBJ2-7	TRBV7-9	CASSATGGTYEQYF
TRBJ2-1	TRBV29-1	CSVQGSRGYEQFF
TRBJ2-1	TRBV20-1	CSGHEQFF
TRBJ2-3	TRBV27	CASTLAPFRTDTQYF
TRBJ1-5	TRBV12-5	CASGFSGGNQPQHF
TRBJ2-2	TRBV18	CASSPLALTGRTGELFF
TRBJ2-7	TRBV12-3/TRBV12-4	CASSADRDGQYF
TRBJ2-1	TRBV30	CAWSVPRAGPYNEQFF
TRBJ1-5	TRBV19	CASSSGGNQPQHF
TRBJ2-4	TRBV13	CASSLGSGRVGAKNIQYF
TRBJ2-1	TRBV12-3/TRBV12-4	CASSLGGGEQFF